Included here is one T cell receptor beta chain sequence, with context. This CDR3 spans 15 amino acids. Trimming took 4 bases from V and 3 from J; bases not matched to a gene: 7. Germline CDR1 and CDR2: MNHEY and SMNVEV (reference sequence). Stimulators, some 200,000 irradiated and violet-dye-labeled cells, were plated with some 200,000 CFSE-labeled responder cells. The data were taken from a study of graft-versus-host responses after intestinal transplantation. The data were produced by immunoSEQ multiplex PCR, yet TCRdb's version contains in-frame clones alone and is incomplete. The table has 8,000 to 10,000 clones, over 25% seen once.

The material sequenced was alloreactive CD8+ T cells from a mixed lymphocyte reaction culture, taken before transplantation. Subset reported: CFSE-low proliferating T cells sorted from roughly six-day pre-transplant mixed lymphocyte reaction (GvH or HvG direction). The TCR originated in a human patient who was an organ donor for intestinal transplantation. This rearrangement joins TRBV27 to TRBJ1-1; 8 bases align to TRBD1. The chain's CDR3 is CASSSSTGGDTEAFF. The DNA for the CDR3 is TGTGCCAGCAGTTCCTCAACAGGGGGGGACACTGAAGCTTTCTTT.